This TCR beta chain originates from a study of blood T cell repertoires in COVID-19. Study information: The study drew acute and convalescent COVID-19 samples from the United States, Italy and Spain. PBMCs, B-cell-depleted T cells, or T cells were the source of the cDNA or gDNA that made up the material.

Seattle researchers signed up patients amid active infection and tracked them longitudinally. TCRdb keeps only in-frame clones here, not all; method: immunoSEQ multiplex PCR. The table shows about 120,000 clones, with more than 75% occurring only once. With 3 bases removed from V and 7 bases from J, the gap between germline ends came to 13 bases. Germline lookup yields CDR1 MNHEY and CDR2 SVGAGI. This CDR3 spans 14 amino acids. V is TRBV6-5 and J is TRBJ1-5; TRBD1 might be the D (6 bases). The origin of this receptor is a woman in her 70s with COVID-19, enrolled during active disease. Sequencing used peripheral blood. The CDR3 protein is CASSYGQGIQPQHF. CDR3 bases: TGTGCCAGCAGTTATGGGCAGGGGATCCAGCCCCAGCATTTT.